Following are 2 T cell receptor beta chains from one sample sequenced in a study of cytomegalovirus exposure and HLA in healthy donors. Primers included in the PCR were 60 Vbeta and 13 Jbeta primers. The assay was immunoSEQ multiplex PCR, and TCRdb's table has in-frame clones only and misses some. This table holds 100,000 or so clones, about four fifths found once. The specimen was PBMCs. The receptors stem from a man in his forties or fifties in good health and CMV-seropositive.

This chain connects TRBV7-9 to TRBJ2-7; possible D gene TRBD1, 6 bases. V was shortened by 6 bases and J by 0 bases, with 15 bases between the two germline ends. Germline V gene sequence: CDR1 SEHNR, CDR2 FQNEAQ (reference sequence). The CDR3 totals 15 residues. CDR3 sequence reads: CASSMGAWSSYEQYF. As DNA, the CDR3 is TGTGCCAGCAGTATGGGGGCCTGGAGCTCCTACGAGCAGTACTTC.

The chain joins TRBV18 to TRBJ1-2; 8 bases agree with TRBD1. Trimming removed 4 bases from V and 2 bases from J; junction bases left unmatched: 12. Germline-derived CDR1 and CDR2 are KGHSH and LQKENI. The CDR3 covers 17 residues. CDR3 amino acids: CASSLTTGANGNYGYTF. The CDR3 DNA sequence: TGTGCCAGCTCACTGACGACAGGGGCCAACGGGAACTATGGCTACACCTTC.